This TCR beta chain was identified in a study of blood T cell repertoires in COVID-19. Across the study: Nucleic acid was either cDNA or gDNA, and it came from T cells, B-cell-depleted T cells, or PBMCs.

Original analysis: The assay estimated nucleated cells by amplifying reference gene primers. Using immunoSEQ multiplex PCR, the repertoire was profiled, and TCRdb retains in-frame clones only, with some absent. The V and J calls and clone size are taken from that table; D and trimming were inferred from the DNA. The sample shows about 340,000 clones, 80% to 90% of them seen only once. Participants were placed into cohorts based on the clinical history they reported. The clonotype comes from a woman in her thirties or forties with acute COVID-19. The sequencing input was PBMCs or T cells enriched from blood (not recorded which).

CDR3 DNA sequence: TGTGCCAGCAGCTTAGCGGGAGTTCCTGACAATGAGCAGTTCTTC. This encodes CASSLAGVPDNEQFF. The chain is built from TRBV28 and TRBJ2-1, with TRBD2 matching 9 bases. The CDR3 consists of 15 residues. The V gene's germline CDR1 is MDHEN and CDR2 SYDVKM. V shed 6 bases, J shed 5 bases, and the junction held 8 bases outside the gene matches.